This T cell receptor beta chain was sequenced during a study of blood T cell repertoires in COVID-19. Study overall: Some COVID-19 samples were acute and others convalescent; all came from the United States, Italy and Spain. T cells, B-cell-depleted T cells, or PBMCs supplied cDNA or gDNA.

Authors' processing steps: Reference gene primer amplification in the assay estimated nucleated cell counts. Sequencing was performed with immunoSEQ multiplex PCR; in TCRdb, only in-frame clones are kept and a portion is missing. V and J calls and clone size are copied from that table; D and trimming were computed from the DNA. The top ten clones hold approximately 45% of a sample with 75,000 to 80,000 clones, around 90% of them seen once. CDR1 and CDR2 from the germline V gene are SGHTA and FQGNSA. The V and J ends lost 2 bases and 5 bases, in that order; junction bases with no gene match: 0. The CDR3 has 13 amino acids.

This clonotype originated in a human donor in a cohort sampled during active COVID-19. This chain uses TRBV7-2 with TRBJ1-5; 7 positions match TRBD1. Sample: peripheral blood. DNA for the CDR3: TGTGCCAGCAGCTTACAGGGGGATCAGCCCCAGCATTTT. This gives the protein CASSLQGDQPQHF. The variable domain in full, with the rest retrieved from reference TRBV7-2 and TRBJ1-5, is GAGVSQSPSNKVTEKGKDVELRCDPISGHTALYWYRQSLGQGLEFLIYFQGNSAPDKSGLPSDRFSAERTGGSVSTLTIQRTQQEDSAVYLCASSLQGDQPQHFGDGTRLSIL.